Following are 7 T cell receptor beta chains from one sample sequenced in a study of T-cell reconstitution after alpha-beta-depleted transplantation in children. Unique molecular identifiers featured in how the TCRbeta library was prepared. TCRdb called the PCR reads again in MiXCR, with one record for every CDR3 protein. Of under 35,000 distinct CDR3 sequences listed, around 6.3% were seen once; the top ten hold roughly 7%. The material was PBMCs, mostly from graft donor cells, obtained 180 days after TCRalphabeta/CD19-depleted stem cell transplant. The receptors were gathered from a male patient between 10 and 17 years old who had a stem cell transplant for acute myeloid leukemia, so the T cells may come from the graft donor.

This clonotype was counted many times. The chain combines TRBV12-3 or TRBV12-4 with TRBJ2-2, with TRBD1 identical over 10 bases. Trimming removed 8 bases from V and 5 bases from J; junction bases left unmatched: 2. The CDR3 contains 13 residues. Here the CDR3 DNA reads TGTGCCAGCGGGACAGGGGCTACCGGGGAGCTGTTTTTT. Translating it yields CASGTGATGELFF.

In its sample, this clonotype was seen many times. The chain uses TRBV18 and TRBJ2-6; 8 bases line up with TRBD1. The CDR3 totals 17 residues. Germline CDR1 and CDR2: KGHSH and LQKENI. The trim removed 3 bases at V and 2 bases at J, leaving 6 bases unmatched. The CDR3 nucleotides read TGTGCCAGCTCACCTACGACAGGGGTGGCTGGGGCCAACGTCCTGACTTTC. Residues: CASSPTTGVAGANVLTF.

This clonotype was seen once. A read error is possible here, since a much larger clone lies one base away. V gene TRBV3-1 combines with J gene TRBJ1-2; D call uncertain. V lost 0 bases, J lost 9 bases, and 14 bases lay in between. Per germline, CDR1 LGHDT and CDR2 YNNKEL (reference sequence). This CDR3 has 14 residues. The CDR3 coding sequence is TGTGCCAGCAGCCAAGAATTCCCGGGTCGAAGCTACACCTTC. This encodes CASSQEFPGRSYTF.

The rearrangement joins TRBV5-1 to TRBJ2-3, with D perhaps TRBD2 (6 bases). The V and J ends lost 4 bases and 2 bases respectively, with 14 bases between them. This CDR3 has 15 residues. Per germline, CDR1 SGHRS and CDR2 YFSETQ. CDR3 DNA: TGCGCCAGCAGCCGAGAGGGCGGGACCACAGATACGCAGTATTTT. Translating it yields CASSREGGTTDTQYF.

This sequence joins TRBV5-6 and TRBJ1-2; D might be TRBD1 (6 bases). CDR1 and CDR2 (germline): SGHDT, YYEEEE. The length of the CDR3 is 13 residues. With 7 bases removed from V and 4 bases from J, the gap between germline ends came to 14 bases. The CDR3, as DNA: TGTGCCAGCGGCCCCGGGGGCGGCTATGGCTACACCTTC. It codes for CASGPGGGYGYTF.

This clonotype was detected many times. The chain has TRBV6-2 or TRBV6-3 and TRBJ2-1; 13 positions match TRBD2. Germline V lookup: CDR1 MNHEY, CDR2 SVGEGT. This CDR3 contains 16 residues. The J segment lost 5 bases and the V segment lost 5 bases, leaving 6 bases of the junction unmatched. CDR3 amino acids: CASSVAGTSGDNEQFF. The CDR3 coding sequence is TGTGCCAGCAGTGTAGCCGGGACTAGCGGGGACAATGAGCAGTTCTTC.

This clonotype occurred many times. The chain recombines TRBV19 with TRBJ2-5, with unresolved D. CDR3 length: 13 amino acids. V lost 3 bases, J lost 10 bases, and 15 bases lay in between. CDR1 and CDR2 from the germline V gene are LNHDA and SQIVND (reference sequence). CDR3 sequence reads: CASSILTWTGQYF. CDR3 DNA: TGTGCCAGTAGTATCCTTACGTGGACGGGCCAGTACTTC.